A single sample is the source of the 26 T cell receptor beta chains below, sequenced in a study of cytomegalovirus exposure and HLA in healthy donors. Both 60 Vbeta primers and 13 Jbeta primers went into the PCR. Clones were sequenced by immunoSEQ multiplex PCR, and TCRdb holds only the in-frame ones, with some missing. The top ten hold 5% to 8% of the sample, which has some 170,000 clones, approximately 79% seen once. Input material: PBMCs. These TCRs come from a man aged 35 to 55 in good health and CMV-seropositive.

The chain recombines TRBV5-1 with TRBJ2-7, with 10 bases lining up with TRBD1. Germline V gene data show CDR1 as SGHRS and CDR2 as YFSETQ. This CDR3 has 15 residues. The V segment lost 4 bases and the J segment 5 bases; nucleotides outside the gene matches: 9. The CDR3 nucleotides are TGCGCCAGCAGCCACACCGGGACAGGGGCCAACGAGCAGTACTTC. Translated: CASSHTGTGANEQYF. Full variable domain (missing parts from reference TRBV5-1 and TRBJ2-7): KAGVTQTPRYLIKTRGQQVTLSCSPISGHRSVSWYQQTPGQGLQFLFEYFSETQRNKGNFPGRFSGRQFSNSRSEMNVSTLELGDSALYLCASSHTGTGANEQYFGPGTRLTVT.

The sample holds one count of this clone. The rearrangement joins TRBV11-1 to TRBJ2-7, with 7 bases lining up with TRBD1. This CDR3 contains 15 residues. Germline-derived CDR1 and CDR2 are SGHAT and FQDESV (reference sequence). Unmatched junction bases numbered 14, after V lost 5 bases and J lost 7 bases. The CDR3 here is CASSPRTGSQLEQYF. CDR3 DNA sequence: TGTGCCAGCAGCCCGCGGACAGGAAGTCAATTAGAGCAGTACTTC.

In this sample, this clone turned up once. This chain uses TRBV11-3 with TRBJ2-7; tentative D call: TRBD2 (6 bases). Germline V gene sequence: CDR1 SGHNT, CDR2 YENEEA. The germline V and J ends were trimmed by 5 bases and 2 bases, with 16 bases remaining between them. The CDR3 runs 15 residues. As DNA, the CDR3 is TGTGCCAGCAGCGCCCGCAGGGCTAGCGCCTACGAGCAGTACTTC. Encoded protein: CASSARRASAYEQYF.

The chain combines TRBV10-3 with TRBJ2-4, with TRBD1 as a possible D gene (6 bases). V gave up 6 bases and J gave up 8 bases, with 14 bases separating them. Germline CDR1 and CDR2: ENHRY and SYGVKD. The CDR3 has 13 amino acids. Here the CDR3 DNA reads TGTGCCATCAGACTCTCTGAGGGGGACATTCAGTACTTC. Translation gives CAIRLSEGDIQYF.

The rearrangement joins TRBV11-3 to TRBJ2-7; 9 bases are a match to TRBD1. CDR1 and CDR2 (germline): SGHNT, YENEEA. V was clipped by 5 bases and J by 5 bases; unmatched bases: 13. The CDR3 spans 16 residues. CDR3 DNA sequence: TGTGCCAGCAGCCCAAGGTGGGGACAGGGAAAGAACGAGCAGTACTTC. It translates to CASSPRWGQGKNEQYF.

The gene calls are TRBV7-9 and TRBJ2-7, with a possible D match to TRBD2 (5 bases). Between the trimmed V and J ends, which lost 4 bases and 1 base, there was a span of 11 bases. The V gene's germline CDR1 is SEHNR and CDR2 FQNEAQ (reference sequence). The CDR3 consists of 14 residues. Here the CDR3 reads CASSSHTRSYEQYF. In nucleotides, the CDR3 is TGTGCCAGCAGCTCCCATACTAGATCCTACGAGCAGTACTTC.

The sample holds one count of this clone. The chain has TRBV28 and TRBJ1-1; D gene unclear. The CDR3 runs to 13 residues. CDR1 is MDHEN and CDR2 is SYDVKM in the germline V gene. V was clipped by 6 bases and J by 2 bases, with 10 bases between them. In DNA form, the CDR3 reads TGTGCCAGCAGGCCGGTTCCTAACACTGAAGCTTTCTTT. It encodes CASRPVPNTEAFF.

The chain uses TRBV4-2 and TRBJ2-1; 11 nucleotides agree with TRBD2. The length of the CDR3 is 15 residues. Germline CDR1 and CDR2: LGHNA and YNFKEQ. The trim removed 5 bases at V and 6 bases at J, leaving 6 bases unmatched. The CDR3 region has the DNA TGTGCCAGCAGCTCGGGACTAGCGGAGCTCAATGAGCAGTTCTTC. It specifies CASSSGLAELNEQFF.

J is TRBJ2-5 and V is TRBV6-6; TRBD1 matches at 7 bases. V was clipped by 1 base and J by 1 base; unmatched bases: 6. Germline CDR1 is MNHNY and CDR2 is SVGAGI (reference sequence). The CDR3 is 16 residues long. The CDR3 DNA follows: TGTGCCAGCAGTTACTGGGGACAGTCCTCCCAAGAGACCCAGTACTTC. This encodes CASSYWGQSSQETQYF.

The CDR3, as DNA: TGTGCCAGCAGTGATCAGGGGTCCAGCTACGAGCAGTACTTC. This sequence encodes CASSDQGSSYEQYF. The chain uses TRBV2 and TRBJ2-5; D is perhaps TRBD1 (6 bases). The assigned J gene may be wrong: the sequence end matches TRBJ2-7 better. This CDR3 has 14 amino acids. Germline CDR1 SNHLY, CDR2 FYNNEI.

The CDR3 DNA follows: TGTGCCAGCTCACCAATTAGCGCTAGCACCTACAATGAGCAGTTCTTC. Translation: CASSPISASTYNEQFF. The chain links TRBV18 to TRBJ2-1, with D perhaps TRBD2 (5 bases). Deletions cut 2 bases from V and 2 bases from J, with 13 bases between. The CDR3 contains 16 residues. The germline CDR1 and CDR2 sequences are KGHSH and LQKENI.

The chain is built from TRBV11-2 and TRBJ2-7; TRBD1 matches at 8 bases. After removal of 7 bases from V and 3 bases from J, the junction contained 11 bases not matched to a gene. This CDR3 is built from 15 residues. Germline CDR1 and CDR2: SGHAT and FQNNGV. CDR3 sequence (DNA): TGTGCCAGCAATGTAGGGACAGGACCTCGCTACGAGCAGTACTTC. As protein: CASNVGTGPRYEQYF.

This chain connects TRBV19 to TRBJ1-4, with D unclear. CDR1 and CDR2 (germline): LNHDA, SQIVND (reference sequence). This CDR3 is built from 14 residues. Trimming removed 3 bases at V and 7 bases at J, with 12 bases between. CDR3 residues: CASSITGEVEKLFF. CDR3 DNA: TGTGCCAGTAGTATCACCGGTGAGGTTGAAAAACTGTTTTTT.

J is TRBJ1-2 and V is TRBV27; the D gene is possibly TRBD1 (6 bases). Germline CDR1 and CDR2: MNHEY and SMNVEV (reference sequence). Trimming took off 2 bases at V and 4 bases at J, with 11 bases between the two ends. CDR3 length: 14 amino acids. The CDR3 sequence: CASSLRGGPYGYTF. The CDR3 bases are TGTGCCAGCAGTTTACGGGGGGGCCCCTATGGCTACACCTTC.

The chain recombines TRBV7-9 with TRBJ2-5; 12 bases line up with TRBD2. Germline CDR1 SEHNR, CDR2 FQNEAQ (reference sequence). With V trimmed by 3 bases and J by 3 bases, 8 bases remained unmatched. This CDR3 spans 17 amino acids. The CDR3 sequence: CASSLGKTSGSEETQYF. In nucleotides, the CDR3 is TGTGCCAGCAGCTTGGGAAAGACTAGCGGGAGCGAAGAGACCCAGTACTTC.

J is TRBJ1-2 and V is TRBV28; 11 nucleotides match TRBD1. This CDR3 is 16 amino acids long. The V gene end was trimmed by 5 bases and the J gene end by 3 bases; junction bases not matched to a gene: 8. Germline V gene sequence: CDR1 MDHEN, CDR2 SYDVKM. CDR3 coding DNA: TGTGCCAGCAGTCTCAATAGGGACAGGGGGGACTATGGCTACACCTTC. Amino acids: CASSLNRDRGDYGYTF.

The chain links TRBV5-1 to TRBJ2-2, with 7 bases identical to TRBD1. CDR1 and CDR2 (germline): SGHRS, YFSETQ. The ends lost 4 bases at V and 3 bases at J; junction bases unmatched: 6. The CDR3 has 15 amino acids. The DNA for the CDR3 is TGCGCCAGCAGCGGGACAGCCTTGGACACCGGGGAGCTGTTTTTT. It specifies CASSGTALDTGELFF.

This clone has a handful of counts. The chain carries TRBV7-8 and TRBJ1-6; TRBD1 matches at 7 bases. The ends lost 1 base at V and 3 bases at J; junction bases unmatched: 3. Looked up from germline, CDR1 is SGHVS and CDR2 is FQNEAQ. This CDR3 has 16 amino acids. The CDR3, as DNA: TGTGCCAGCAGCTTAGAAGGGGGCCTCTATAATTCACCCCTCCACTTT. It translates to CASSLEGGLYNSPLHF.

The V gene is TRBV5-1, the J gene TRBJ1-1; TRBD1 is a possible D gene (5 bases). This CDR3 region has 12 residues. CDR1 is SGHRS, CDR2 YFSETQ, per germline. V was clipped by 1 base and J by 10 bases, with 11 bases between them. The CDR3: CASSLPPGGAFF. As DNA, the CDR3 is TGCGCCAGCAGCTTGCCACCCGGGGGAGCTTTCTTT.

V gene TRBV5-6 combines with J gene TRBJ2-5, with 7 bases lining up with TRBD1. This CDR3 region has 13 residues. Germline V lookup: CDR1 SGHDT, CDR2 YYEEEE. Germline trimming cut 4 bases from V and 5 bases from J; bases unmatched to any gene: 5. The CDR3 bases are TGTGCCAGCAGCGAAGACAGGGCGGAGACCCAGTACTTC. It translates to CASSEDRAETQYF. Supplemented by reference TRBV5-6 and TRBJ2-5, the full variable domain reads DAGVTQSPTHLIKTRGQQVTLRCSPKSGHDTVSWYQQALGQGPQFIFQYYEEEERQRGNFPDRFSGHQFPNYSSELNVNALLLGDSALYLCASSEDRAETQYFGPGTRLLVL.

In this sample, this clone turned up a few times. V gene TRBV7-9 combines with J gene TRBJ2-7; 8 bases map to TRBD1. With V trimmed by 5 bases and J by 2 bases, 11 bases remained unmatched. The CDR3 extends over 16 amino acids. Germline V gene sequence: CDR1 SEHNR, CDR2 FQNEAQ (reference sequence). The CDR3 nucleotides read TGTGCCAGCAGCCTCCTAAGGTCCAGGGGGCCCTACGAGCAGTACTTC. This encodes CASSLLRSRGPYEQYF.

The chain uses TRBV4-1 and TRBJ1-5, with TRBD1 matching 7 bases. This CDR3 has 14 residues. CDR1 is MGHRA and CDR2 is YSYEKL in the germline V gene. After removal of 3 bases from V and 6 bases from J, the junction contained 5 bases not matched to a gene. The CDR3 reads CASSHRQGGQPQHF. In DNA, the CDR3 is TGCGCCAGCAGCCATAGACAGGGAGGTCAGCCCCAGCATTTT.

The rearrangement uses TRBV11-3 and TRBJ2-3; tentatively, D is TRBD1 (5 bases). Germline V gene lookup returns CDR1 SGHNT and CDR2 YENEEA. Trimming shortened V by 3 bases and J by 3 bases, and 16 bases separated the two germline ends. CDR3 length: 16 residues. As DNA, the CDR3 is TGTGCCAGCAGCTTGTTGGTTGGGGCGCGGACAGATACGCAGTATTTT. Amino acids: CASSLLVGARTDTQYF.

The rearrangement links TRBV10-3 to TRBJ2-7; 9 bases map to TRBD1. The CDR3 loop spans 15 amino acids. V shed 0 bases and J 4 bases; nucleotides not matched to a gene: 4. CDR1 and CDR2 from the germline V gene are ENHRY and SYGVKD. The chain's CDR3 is CAISESGQGKYEQYF. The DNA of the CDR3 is TGTGCCATCAGTGAGTCAGGACAGGGGAAATACGAGCAGTACTTC.

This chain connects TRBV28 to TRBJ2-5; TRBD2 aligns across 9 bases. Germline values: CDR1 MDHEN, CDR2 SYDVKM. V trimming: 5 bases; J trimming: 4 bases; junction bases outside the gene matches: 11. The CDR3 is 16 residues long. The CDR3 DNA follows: TGTGCCAGCAGTAGAGCGAATAGCGGGGGTGGAGAGACCCAGTACTTC. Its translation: CASSRANSGGGETQYF.

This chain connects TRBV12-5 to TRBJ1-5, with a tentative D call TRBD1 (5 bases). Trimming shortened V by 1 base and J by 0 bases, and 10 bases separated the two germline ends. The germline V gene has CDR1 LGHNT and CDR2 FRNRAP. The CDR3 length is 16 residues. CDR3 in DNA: TGTGCTAGTGGTTTGGCGCAGGGATATAGCAATCAGCCCCAGCATTTT. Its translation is CASGLAQGYSNQPQHF.